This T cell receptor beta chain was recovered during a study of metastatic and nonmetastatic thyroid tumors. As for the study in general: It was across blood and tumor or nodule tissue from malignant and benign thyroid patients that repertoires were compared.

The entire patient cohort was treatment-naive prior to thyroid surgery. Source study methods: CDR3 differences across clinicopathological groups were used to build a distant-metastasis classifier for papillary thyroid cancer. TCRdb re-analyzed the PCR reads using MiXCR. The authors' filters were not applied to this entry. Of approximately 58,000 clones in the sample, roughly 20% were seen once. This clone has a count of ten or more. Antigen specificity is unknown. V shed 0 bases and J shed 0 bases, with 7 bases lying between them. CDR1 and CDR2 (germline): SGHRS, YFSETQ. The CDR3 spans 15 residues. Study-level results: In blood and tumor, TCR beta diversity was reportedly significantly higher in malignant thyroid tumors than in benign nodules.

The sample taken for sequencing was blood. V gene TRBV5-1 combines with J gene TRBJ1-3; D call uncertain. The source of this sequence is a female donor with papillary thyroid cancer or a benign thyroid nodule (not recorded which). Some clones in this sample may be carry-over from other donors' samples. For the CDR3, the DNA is TGCGCCAGCAGCTTGGATGGCAGCTCTGGAAACACCATATATTTT. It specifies CASSLDGSSGNTIYF.